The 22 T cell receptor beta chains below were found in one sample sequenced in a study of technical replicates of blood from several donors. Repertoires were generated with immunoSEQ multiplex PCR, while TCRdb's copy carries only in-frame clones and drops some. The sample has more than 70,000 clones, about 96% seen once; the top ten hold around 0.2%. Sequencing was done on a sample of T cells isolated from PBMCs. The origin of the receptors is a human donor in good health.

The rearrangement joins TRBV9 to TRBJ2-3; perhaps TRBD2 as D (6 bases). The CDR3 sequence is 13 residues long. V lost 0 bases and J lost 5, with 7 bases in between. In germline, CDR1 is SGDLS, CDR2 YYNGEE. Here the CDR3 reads CASSVGGEDTQYF. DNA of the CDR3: TGTGCCAGCAGCGTAGGGGGGGAAGATACGCAGTATTTT.

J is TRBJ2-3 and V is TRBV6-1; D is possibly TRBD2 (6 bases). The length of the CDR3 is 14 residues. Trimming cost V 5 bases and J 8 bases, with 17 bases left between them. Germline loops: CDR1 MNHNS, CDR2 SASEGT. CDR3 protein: CASSSLTRNGTQYF. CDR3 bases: TGTGCCAGCAGTTCCCTGACTAGAAATGGTACGCAGTATTTT.

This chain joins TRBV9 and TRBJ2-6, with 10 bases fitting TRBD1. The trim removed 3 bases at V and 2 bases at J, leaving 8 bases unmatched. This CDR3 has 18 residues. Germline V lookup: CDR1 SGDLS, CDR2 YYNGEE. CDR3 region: CASSGRGTGAPGANVLTF. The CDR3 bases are TGTGCCAGCAGCGGTAGGGGGACAGGGGCTCCTGGGGCCAACGTCCTGACTTTC.

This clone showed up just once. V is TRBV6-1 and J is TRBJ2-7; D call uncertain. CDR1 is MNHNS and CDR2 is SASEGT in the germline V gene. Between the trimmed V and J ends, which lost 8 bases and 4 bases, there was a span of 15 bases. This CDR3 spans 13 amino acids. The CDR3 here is CASRSHSPYEQYF. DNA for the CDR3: TGTGCCAGCCGTTCGCACAGCCCGTACGAGCAGTACTTC.

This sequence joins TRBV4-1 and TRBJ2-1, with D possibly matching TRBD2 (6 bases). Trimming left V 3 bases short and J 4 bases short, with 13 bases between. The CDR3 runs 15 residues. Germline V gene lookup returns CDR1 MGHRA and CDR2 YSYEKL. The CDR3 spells CASSHALRGYNEQFF. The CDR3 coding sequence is TGCGCCAGCAGCCACGCCCTCCGGGGGTACAATGAGCAGTTCTTC.

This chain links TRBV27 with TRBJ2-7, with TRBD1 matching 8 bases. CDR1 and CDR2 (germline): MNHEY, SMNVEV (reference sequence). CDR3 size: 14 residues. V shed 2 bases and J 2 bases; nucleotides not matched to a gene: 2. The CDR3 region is CASSLIQGAYEQYF. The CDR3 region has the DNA TGTGCCAGCAGTTTAATACAGGGGGCCTACGAGCAGTACTTC.

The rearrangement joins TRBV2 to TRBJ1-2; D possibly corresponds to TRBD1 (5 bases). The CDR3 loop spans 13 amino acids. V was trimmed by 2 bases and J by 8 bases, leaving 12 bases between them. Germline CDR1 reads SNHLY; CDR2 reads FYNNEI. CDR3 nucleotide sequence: TGTGCCAGCAGTGAACTAGACAGCGGGGGCTACACCTTC. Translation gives CASSELDSGGYTF.

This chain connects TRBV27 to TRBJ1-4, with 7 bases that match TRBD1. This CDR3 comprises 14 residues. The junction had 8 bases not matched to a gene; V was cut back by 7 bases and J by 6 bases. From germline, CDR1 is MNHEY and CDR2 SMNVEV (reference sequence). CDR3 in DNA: TGTGCCAGCAAGGTCGACAGGGATTATGAAAAACTGTTTTTT. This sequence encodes CASKVDRDYEKLFF.

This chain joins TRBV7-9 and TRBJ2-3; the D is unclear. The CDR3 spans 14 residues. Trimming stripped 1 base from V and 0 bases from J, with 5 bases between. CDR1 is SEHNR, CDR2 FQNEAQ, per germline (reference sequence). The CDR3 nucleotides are TGTGCCAGCAGCTTAGACTCTAGCACAGATACGCAGTATTTT. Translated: CASSLDSSTDTQYF.

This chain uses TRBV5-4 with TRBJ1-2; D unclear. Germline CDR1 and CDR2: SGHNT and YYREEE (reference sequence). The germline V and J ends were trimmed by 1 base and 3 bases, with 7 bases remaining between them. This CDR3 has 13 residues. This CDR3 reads CASSLNSYYGYTF. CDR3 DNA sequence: TGTGCCAGCAGCTTGAACAGTTACTATGGCTACACCTTC.

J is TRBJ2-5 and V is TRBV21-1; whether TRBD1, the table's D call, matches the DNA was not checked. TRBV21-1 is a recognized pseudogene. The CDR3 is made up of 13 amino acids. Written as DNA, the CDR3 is TGTGCCAGCAGCAAAGGGACAGAAGAGACCCAGTACTTC. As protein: CASSKGTEETQYF.

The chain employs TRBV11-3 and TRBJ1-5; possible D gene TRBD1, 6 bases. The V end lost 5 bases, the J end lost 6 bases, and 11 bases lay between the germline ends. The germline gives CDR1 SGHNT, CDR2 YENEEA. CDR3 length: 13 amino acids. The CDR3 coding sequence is TGTGCCAGCAGCGCAGGGGAAGGTCAGCCCCAGCATTTT. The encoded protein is CASSAGEGQPQHF.

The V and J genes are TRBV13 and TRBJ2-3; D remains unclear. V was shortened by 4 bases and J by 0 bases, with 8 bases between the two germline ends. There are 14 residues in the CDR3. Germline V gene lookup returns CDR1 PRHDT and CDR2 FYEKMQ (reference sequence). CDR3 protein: CASSSKTSTDTQYF. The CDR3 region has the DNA TGTGCCAGCAGCTCCAAGACTAGCACAGATACGCAGTATTTT.

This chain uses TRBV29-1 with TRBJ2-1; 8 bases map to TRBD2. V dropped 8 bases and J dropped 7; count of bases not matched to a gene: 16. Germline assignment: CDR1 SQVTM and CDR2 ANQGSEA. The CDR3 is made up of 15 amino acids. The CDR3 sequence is CSLPLGSGRWNEQFF. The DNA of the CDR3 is TGCAGCCTCCCCTTAGGGAGCGGGAGATGGAATGAGCAGTTCTTC.

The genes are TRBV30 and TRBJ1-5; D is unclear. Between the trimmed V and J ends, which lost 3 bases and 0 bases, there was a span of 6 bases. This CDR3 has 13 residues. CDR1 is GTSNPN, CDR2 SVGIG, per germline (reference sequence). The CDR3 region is CAWSLDSNQPQHF. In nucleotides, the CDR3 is TGTGCCTGGAGCTTAGATAGCAATCAGCCCCAGCATTTT.

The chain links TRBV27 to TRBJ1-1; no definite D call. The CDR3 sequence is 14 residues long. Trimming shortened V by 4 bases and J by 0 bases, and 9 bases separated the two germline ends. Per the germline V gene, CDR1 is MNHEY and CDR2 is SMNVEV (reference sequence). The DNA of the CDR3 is TGTGCCAGCAGTTCCATTGGCCTGAACACTGAAGCTTTCTTT. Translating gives CASSSIGLNTEAFF.

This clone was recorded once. The DNA for the CDR3 is TGTGCCAGCAGTCCTCTGACAGGCCAAGAGACCCAGTACTTC. Residues: CASSPLTGQETQYF. V usage is TRBV28 and J usage is TRBJ2-5; tentative D call: TRBD1 (6 bases). Trimming removed 5 bases from V and 1 base from J, with 11 bases in between. Germline lookup yields CDR1 MDHEN and CDR2 SYDVKM. The CDR3 covers 14 residues.

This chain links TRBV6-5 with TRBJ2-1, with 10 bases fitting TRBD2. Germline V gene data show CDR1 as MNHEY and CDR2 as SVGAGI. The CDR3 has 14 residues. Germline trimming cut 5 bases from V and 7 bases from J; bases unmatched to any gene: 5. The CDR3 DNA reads TGTGCCAGCAGTCCTAGCGGGGGAGGTAATGAGCAGTTCTTC. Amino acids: CASSPSGGGNEQFF.

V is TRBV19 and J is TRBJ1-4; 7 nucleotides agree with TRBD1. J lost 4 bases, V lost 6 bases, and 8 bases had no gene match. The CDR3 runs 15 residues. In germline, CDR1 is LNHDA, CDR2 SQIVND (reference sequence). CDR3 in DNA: TGTGCCAGTAGCAGGGGGGTGGGATTTAATGAAAAACTGTTTTTT. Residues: CASSRGVGFNEKLFF.

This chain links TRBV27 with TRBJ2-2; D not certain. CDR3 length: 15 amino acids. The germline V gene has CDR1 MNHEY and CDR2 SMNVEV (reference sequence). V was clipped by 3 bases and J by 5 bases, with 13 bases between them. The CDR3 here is CASSFRSTGTGELFF. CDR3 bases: TGTGCCAGCAGTTTCCGATCCACCGGGACCGGGGAGCTGTTTTTT.

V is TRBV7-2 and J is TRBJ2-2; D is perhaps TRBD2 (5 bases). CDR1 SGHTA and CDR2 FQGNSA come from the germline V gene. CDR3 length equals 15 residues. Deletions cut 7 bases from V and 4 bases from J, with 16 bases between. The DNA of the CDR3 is TGTGCCAGCACCCCGGTACCAGCGGCCACCGGGGAGCTGTTTTTT. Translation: CASTPVPAATGELFF.

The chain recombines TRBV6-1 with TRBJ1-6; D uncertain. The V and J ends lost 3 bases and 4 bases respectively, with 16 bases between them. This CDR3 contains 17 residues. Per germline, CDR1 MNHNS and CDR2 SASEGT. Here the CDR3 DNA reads TGTGCCAGCAGTGATGGTGCGGGGATGGGTTATAATTCACCCCTCCACTTT. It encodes CASSDGAGMGYNSPLHF.